The 15 T cell receptor beta chains presented below share a single source sample, sequenced in a study of shared T cell receptors in the human thymus listed by TCRdb under 2021. The library was prepared using the immunoSEQ multiplex PCR assay. This is the immuneACCESS table as TCRdb keeps it, with only in-frame sequences that have V and J called. A part of the clones is gone; compared with another copy, unresolved V genes explain less than half, and the rest is unexplained. This sample lists approximately 730,000 clones; 80% to 90% were detected once. Jointly, the top ten make up about 0.0098% of the sample. These same data were also listed under a study on human thymus T cells.

Material: thymocytes. These receptor sequences come from a girl under three years old with a congenital heart defect. Donor details come from another sample of the same person, matched by shared clones.

This clone was counted a few times. The chain carries TRBV4-2 and TRBJ2-5; 9 bases align to TRBD1. Germline assignment: CDR1 LGHNA and CDR2 YNFKEQ. The CDR3 totals 17 residues. V was clipped by 0 bases and J by 2 bases; unmatched bases: 7. The CDR3: CASSQERTGEGQETQYF. For the CDR3, the DNA is TGTGCCAGCAGCCAAGAGCGGACAGGGGAAGGACAAGAGACCCAGTACTTC.

This chain uses TRBV5-4 with TRBJ2-3; tentative D call: TRBD1 (6 bases). The V gene's germline CDR1 is SGHNT and CDR2 YYREEE (reference sequence). Trimming left V 1 base short and J 0 bases short, with 12 bases between. The CDR3 length is 16 residues. The CDR3 sequence: CASSLIRGRSTDTQYF. CDR3 nucleotides: TGTGCCAGCAGCTTGATCAGGGGTCGAAGCACAGATACGCAGTATTTT. Together with reference TRBV5-4 and TRBJ2-3, the CDR3 gives the full variable domain: ETGVTQSPTHLIKTRGQQVTLRCSSQSGHNTVSWYQQALGQGPQFIFQYYREEENGRGNFPPRFSGLQFPNYSSELNVNALELDDSALYLCASSLIRGRSTDTQYFGPGTRLTVL.

V gene TRBV6-5 combines with J gene TRBJ1-4; D ambiguous. The CDR3 contains 15 residues. V was cut by 8 bases and J by 8 bases, with 21 bases left in between. Germline loops: CDR1 MNHEY, CDR2 SVGAGI. The CDR3 DNA reads TGTGCCAGCGGGCGTGAAGAGCGAGGCGGGGAAAAACTGTTTTTT. Its translation: CASGREERGGEKLFF.

This chain joins TRBV28 and TRBJ1-4; 7 nucleotides match TRBD1. CDR1 and CDR2 from the germline V gene are MDHEN and SYDVKM. V shed 4 bases, J shed 5 bases, and the junction held 4 bases outside the gene matches. This CDR3 is 14 amino acids long. The CDR3 protein is CASSSGGCNEKLFF. The CDR3 coding sequence is TGTGCCAGCAGTTCAGGGGGGTGCAATGAAAAACTGTTTTTT.

CDR3 region: CASSPRLGLTNYGYTF. CDR3 sequence (DNA): TGCGCCAGCAGCCCCAGATTGGGGCTAACTAACTATGGCTACACCTTC. The rearrangement joins TRBV4-3 to TRBJ1-2, with D tentatively TRBD1 (5 bases). Germline V lookup: CDR1 LGHNA, CDR2 YSLEER. Trimming cost V 4 bases and J 0 bases, with 15 bases left between them. The CDR3 consists of 16 residues.

V usage is TRBV6-1 and J usage is TRBJ2-7; 8 positions agree with TRBD2. V was pared by 3 bases and J by 3 bases, with 4 bases of the junction left unmatched. The CDR3 runs 14 residues. Germline V gene lookup returns CDR1 MNHNS and CDR2 SASEGT. The CDR3 nucleotides read TGTGCCAGCAGTGAGGGACTAGAGTTCTACGAGCAGTACTTC. Translation: CASSEGLEFYEQYF.

J is TRBJ2-1 and V is TRBV14; D ambiguous. This CDR3 contains 13 residues. V was shortened by 0 bases and J by 4 bases, with 4 bases between the two germline ends. Germline values: CDR1 SGHDN, CDR2 FVKESK. CDR3: CASSQESYNEQFF. The CDR3, as DNA: TGTGCCAGCAGCCAAGAGTCATACAATGAGCAGTTCTTC.

The genes are TRBV15 and TRBJ2-1; 9 bases fit TRBD1. The ends lost 5 bases at V and 6 bases at J; junction bases unmatched: 5. CDR1 is LNHNV and CDR2 is YYDKDF in the germline V gene (reference sequence). The CDR3 has 14 amino acids. The CDR3 coding sequence is TGTGCCACCAGCCGGGACAGGGTCTTCAATGAGCAGTTCTTC. It specifies CATSRDRVFNEQFF. The full variable domain, completed using reference TRBV15 and TRBJ2-1, is DAMVIQNPRYQVTQFGKPVTLSCSQTLNHNVMYWYQQKSSQAPKLLFHYYDKDFNNEADTPDNFQSRRPNTSFCFLDIRSPGLGDTAMYLCATSRDRVFNEQFFGPGTRLTVL.

The gene calls are TRBV2 and TRBJ2-3, with D perhaps TRBD2 (7 bases). This CDR3 comprises 14 residues. Trimming pared 7 bases from V and 5 bases from J, leaving 16 bases between. Germline V lookup: CDR1 SNHLY, CDR2 FYNNEI. As DNA, the CDR3 is TGTGCCAGCACCCACGCGGGGGCGGGAGATACGCAGTATTTT. Its protein product is CASTHAGAGDTQYF.

The rearrangement uses TRBV27 and TRBJ1-6; tentative D call: TRBD1 (6 bases). Germline assignment: CDR1 MNHEY and CDR2 SMNVEV (reference sequence). Trimming cost V 7 bases and J 2 bases, with 12 bases left between them. CDR3 length equals 15 residues. For the CDR3, the DNA is TGTGCCAGCAAGGCGAACAGGGCCTATAATTCACCCCTCCACTTT. It codes for CASKANRAYNSPLHF.

The chain has TRBV4-1 and TRBJ1-2; 7 bases are a match to TRBD1. With V trimmed by 4 bases and J by 0 bases, 14 bases remained unmatched. Germline assignment: CDR1 MGHRA and CDR2 YSYEKL. The CDR3 covers 18 residues. The CDR3 region is CASSPTSGTERTNYGYTF. The CDR3 DNA sequence: TGCGCCAGCAGCCCGACCTCCGGGACAGAGAGAACTAACTATGGCTACACCTTC.

The rearrangement uses TRBV7-9 and TRBJ1-5, with no clear D. V gave up 2 bases and J gave up 5 bases, with 4 bases separating them. Germline V gene data show CDR1 as SEHNR and CDR2 as FQNEAQ (reference sequence). There are 12 residues in the CDR3. In DNA form, the CDR3 reads TGTGCCAGCAGCTTACCCGATCAGCCCCAGCATTTT. This gives the protein CASSLPDQPQHF.

V is TRBV7-9 and J is TRBJ2-7; D unclear. Germline loops: CDR1 SEHNR, CDR2 FQNEAQ (reference sequence). The V end lost 5 bases, the J end lost 7 bases, and 9 bases lay between the germline ends. The CDR3 runs 11 residues. CDR3 residues: CASSPSIEQYF. CDR3 sequence (DNA): TGTGCCAGCAGCCCCTCTATAGAGCAGTACTTC. The full variable domain, rest sourced from reference TRBV7-9 and TRBJ2-7, is DTGVSQNPRHKITKRGQNVTFRCDPISEHNRLYWYRQTLGQGPEFLTYFQNEAQLEKSRLLSDRFSAERPKGSFSTLEIQRTEQGDSAMYLCASSPSIEQYFGPGTRLTVT.

This chain joins TRBV6-5 and TRBJ2-2; 8 bases are shared with TRBD1. With V trimmed by 2 bases and J by 3 bases, 5 bases remained unmatched. Germline assignment: CDR1 MNHEY and CDR2 SVGAGI. The CDR3 covers 16 residues. The CDR3 loop is CASSYQQGAYTGELFF. The CDR3 coding sequence is TGTGCCAGCAGTTACCAGCAGGGGGCATACACCGGGGAGCTGTTTTTT.

This clone came up a few times. The J gene is TRBJ2-1, the V gene TRBV28, with a tentative D call TRBD1 (5 bases). Between the trimmed V and J ends, which lost 3 bases and 12 bases, there was a span of 12 bases. Germline V lookup: CDR1 MDHEN, CDR2 SYDVKM. This CDR3 region has 12 residues. The CDR3 reads CASSFGARGQFF. Written as DNA, the CDR3 is TGTGCCAGCAGTTTTGGGGCTAGAGGGCAGTTCTTC.